Listed below are T cell receptor beta chains from one sample, sequenced in a study of T cell changes during pregnancy in multiple sclerosis. The assay was immunoSEQ multiplex PCR, and TCRdb's table has in-frame clones only and misses some. The sample contains 40,000 to 55,000 clones, around nine tenths of which appear only once. Sequencing was performed on CD4+ T cells from peripheral blood mononuclear cells, taken before pregnancy. These receptors were obtained from a female donor with multiple sclerosis, enrolled in a pregnancy study. CDR3s include the opening cysteine and the closing phenylalanine or tryptophan. The D gene is left open where the match is weak. Clone size appears in some rows only: once, few, many, or a class for an expanded clone.

J: TRBJ2-1
size: -
D: -
V: TRBV19
CDR3: CASSISQRTDNEQFF
DNA: TGTGCCAGTAGTATATCACAGAGAACAGACAATGAGCAGTTCTTC

J: TRBJ1-1
size: -
D: TRBD1
V: TRBV29-1
CDR3: CSVDYGQGMDTEAFF
DNA: TGCAGCGTCGATTACGGACAGGGCATGGACACTGAAGCTTTCTTT

J: TRBJ2-4
size: -
D: -
V: TRBV7-9
CDR3: CASSRREGDTQNIQYF
DNA: TGTGCCAGCAGCCGAAGGGAGGGGGACACCCAAAACATTCAGTACTTC

J: TRBJ2-1
size: -
D: TRBD1
V: TRBV25-1
CDR3: CASGPDRGPYNEQFF
DNA: TGTGCCAGCGGCCCGGACAGGGGGCCGTACAATGAGCAGTTCTTC

J: TRBJ1-2
size: -
D: TRBD1
V: TRBV27
CDR3: CASSLSTGTDGYTF
DNA: TGTGCCAGCAGTTTATCTACCGGGACAGATGGCTACACCTTC

J: TRBJ1-4
size: -
D: TRBD1
V: TRBV7-8
CDR3: CASSSRQGGGEKLFF
DNA: TGTGCCAGCAGCTCGAGACAGGGGGGAGGTGAAAAACTGTTTTTT

J: TRBJ1-1
size: -
D: -
V: TRBV27
CDR3: CASTRQASNTEAFF
DNA: TGTGCCAGCACGCGACAGGCTTCGAACACTGAAGCTTTCTTT

J: TRBJ2-1
size: -
D: -
V: TRBV7-9
CDR3: CASSFLQGNEQFF
DNA: TGTGCCAGCAGCTTTTTACAGGGCAATGAGCAGTTCTTC

J: TRBJ2-7
size: -
D: -
V: TRBV5-1
CDR3: CASSFQQGYEQYF
DNA: TGCGCCAGCAGCTTCCAACAGGGCTACGAGCAGTACTTC

J: TRBJ2-4
size: -
D: -
V: TRBV11-2
CDR3: CASSLDPGADIQYF
DNA: TGTGCCAGCAGCTTAGATCCGGGTGCCGACATTCAGTACTTC

J: TRBJ2-1
size: medium-sized
D: TRBD1
V: TRBV11-3
CDR3: CASSREGGQEYNEQFF
DNA: TGTGCCAGCAGCCGAGAGGGCGGACAGGAGTACAATGAGCAGTTCTTC

J: TRBJ1-3
size: -
D: -
V: TRBV21-1
CDR3: CASSNGRVGGFDCDTIYF
DNA: TGTGCCAGCAGTAACGGCCGAGTGGGGGGGTTTGATTGTGACACCATATATTTT

J: TRBJ1-1
size: -
D: TRBD1
V: TRBV11-1
CDR3: CASSLYRGENTEAFF
DNA: TGTGCCAGCAGCTTATACAGGGGCGAGAACACTGAAGCTTTCTTT

J: TRBJ2-4
size: -
D: -
V: TRBV6-1
CDR3: CASTDYRGGKDIQYF
DNA: TGTGCCAGCACAGATTACAGGGGAGGTAAGGACATTCAGTACTTC

J: TRBJ1-1
size: -
D: -
V: TRBV30
CDR3: CAWEARGMNTEAFF
DNA: TGTGCCTGGGAGGCGCGGGGGATGAACACTGAAGCTTTCTTT

J: TRBJ2-7
size: -
D: -
V: TRBV5-1
CDR3: CASSLGAERGQYF
DNA: TGCGCCAGCAGCTTGGGCGCAGAACGAGGGCAGTACTTC

J: TRBJ1-4
size: -
D: -
V: TRBV5-4
CDR3: CASSLSGDEKLFF
DNA: TGTGCCAGCAGCTTGTCAGGGGATGAAAAACTGTTTTTT

J: TRBJ1-4
size: -
D: TRBD1
V: TRBV14
CDR3: CASSTWTGMNEKLFF
DNA: TGTGCCAGCAGCACCTGGACAGGGATGAATGAAAAACTGTTTTTT

J: TRBJ2-1
size: -
D: -
V: TRBV7-2
CDR3: CASSSSGFYNEQFF
DNA: TGTGCCAGCAGCTCCAGCGGATTCTACAATGAGCAGTTCTTC

J: TRBJ2-5
size: -
D: TRBD2
V: TRBV9
CDR3: CASSNKASLSGRGETQYF
DNA: TGTGCCAGCAGTAACAAAGCCAGCTTGAGCGGGAGGGGAGAGACCCAGTACTTC

J: TRBJ2-5
size: -
D: TRBD2
V: TRBV30
CDR3: CAWSRGLAENFQETQYF
DNA: TGTGCCTGGAGTAGAGGGCTAGCGGAGAACTTCCAAGAGACCCAGTACTTC

J: TRBJ1-1
size: -
D: TRBD1
V: TRBV5-4
CDR3: CASSPGGLYTEAFF
DNA: TGTGCCAGCAGCCCAGGGGGCTTGTACACTGAAGCTTTCTTT

J: TRBJ2-7
size: -
D: -
V: TRBV28
CDR3: CASSSQGLKSYEQYF
DNA: TGTGCCAGCAGTTCACAGGGTTTAAAATCCTACGAGCAGTACTTC

J: TRBJ2-5
size: once
D: TRBD1
V: TRBV7-3
CDR3: CASSYGTAQETQYF
DNA: TGTGCCAGCAGCTACGGGACAGCTCAAGAGACCCAGTACTTC

J: TRBJ2-5
size: -
D: TRBD1
V: TRBV11-1
CDR3: CASSLRLGGWETQYF
DNA: TGTGCCAGCAGCTTACGGCTAGGGGGCTGGGAGACCCAGTACTTC

J: TRBJ2-3
size: -
D: -
V: TRBV5-1
CDR3: CASSWSGGSTDTQYF
DNA: TGCGCCAGCAGCTGGAGTGGGGGGAGCACAGATACGCAGTATTTT

J: TRBJ1-2
size: -
D: -
V: TRBV19
CDR3: CASSIDSAYYGYTF
DNA: TGTGCCAGTAGTATCGACTCGGCCTACTATGGCTACACCTTC

J: TRBJ2-7
size: -
D: -
V: TRBV7-2
CDR3: CASSLQGGYYEQYF
DNA: TGTGCCAGCAGCTTACAAGGCGGCTACTACGAGCAGTACTTC